This T cell receptor beta chain was captured in a study of OX40 agonist ivuxolimab in advanced cancers. On the study more broadly: Three dose-escalation patients had partial responses: one with hepatocellular carcinoma and two with cutaneous melanoma.

Sequencing used immunoSEQ multiplex PCR; TCRdb keeps in-frame clones, though not all of them. Counted here are 65,000 to 95,000 clones, around 92% occurring once; the ten biggest clones make up more than 8%. Excluded were patients having autoimmune disease history or systemic immunosuppression. The sampling schedule covered blood at baseline, cycle 4 day 1, and cycle 7 day 1. Germline V gene lookup returns CDR1 MGHDK and CDR2 SYGVNS. Trimming cost V 3 bases and J 6 bases; bases outside gene matches: 4. This CDR3 comprises 14 residues. The chain joins TRBV25-1 to TRBJ2-3; 9 bases are shared with TRBD2. The TCR originated in an adult with an advanced solid tumor such as melanoma, head and neck, liver or kidney cancer. This specimen was CD4+ or CD8+ T cells sorted from blood, taken in a trial of the OX40 agonist ivuxolimab. The CDR3: CASSDPSGADTQYF. The CDR3 nucleotides are TGTGCCAGCAGTGATCCTAGCGGGGCTGATACGCAGTATTTT. Complete variable domain (other parts from reference TRBV25-1 and TRBJ2-3): EADIYQTPRYLVIGTGKKITLECSQTMGHDKMYWYQQDPGMELHLIHYSYGVNSTEKGDLSSESTVSRIRTEHFPLTLESARPSHTSQYLCASSDPSGADTQYFGPGTRLTVL.